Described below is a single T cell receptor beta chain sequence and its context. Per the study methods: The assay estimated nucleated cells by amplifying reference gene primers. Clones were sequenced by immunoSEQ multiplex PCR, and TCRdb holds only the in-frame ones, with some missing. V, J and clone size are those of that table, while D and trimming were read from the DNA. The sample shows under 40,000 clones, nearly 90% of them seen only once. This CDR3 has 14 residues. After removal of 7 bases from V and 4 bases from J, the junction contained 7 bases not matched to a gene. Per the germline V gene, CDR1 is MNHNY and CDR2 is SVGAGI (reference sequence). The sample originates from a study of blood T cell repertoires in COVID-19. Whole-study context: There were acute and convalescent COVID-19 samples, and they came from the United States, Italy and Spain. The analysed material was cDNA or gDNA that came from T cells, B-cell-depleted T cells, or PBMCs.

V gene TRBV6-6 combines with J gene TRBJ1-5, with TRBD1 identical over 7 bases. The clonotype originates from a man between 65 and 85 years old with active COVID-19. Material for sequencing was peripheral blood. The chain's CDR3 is CASTLQGRNQPQHF. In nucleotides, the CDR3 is TGTGCCAGCACTCTACAGGGGCGAAATCAGCCCCAGCATTTT.